The 28 T cell receptor beta chains in this list originate from one sample, sequenced in a study of T cells after yellow fever vaccination (dated by TCRdb to between 2018 and 2021). The treatment or condition label on this specimen signifies: live attenuated yellow fever vaccine strain. The library was produced with 5' RACE. The reads were generated on an Illumina HiSeq 2500. The raw public data were reprocessed by TCRdb itself: fastp quality trimming at Q25, MiXCR clonotype calling, in-frame beta chains only. Every entry covers one CDR3 protein and lists the most common genes and DNA from its rows. In this sample the table shows some 250,000 distinct CDR3 sequences, 6.9% of which occur a single time. The ten largest make up roughly 0.9% of the sample. The sample consisted of CD4+ T cells sorted from PBMCs, taken 15 days after the yellow fever booster vaccination. The source is a man aged 30 to 39 who received the YFV17D yellow fever vaccine.

The V call is TRBV24-1, the J call TRBJ2-7; 10 bases fit TRBD2. The CDR3 loop spans 15 amino acids. Germline-derived CDR1 and CDR2 are KGHDR and SFDVKD. The V gene end was trimmed by 3 bases and the J gene end by 3 bases; junction bases not matched to a gene: 4. Here the CDR3 DNA reads TGTGCCACCAGTGATCTAGCGGGAGACTACTACGAGCAGTACTTC. Protein: CATSDLAGDYYEQYF.

For the CDR3, the DNA is TGTGCCAGCACTCCCCGGAATGAGCAGTTCTTC. This translates into CASTPRNEQFF. V is TRBV7-9 and J is TRBJ2-1; D unresolved. This CDR3 spans 11 amino acids. CDR1 and CDR2 from the germline V gene are SEHNR and FQNEAQ (reference sequence). Trimming took off 7 bases at V and 7 bases at J, with 8 bases between the two ends.

The table lists this clonotype with many counts. The CDR3 sequence: CASSLRGGSSYEQYF. The DNA of the CDR3 is TGTGCCAGCAGTTTAAGAGGGGGTAGCTCCTACGAGCAGTACTTC. The rearrangement uses TRBV9 and TRBJ2-7; D is possibly TRBD1 (6 bases). Germline V gives CDR1 SGDLS, CDR2 YYNGEE. V gave up 5 bases and J gave up 0 bases, with 15 bases separating them. This CDR3 is 15 amino acids long.

V is TRBV20-1 and J is TRBJ2-3; 12 bases map to TRBD2. Germline trimming cut 5 bases from V and 2 bases from J; bases unmatched to any gene: 5. Germline loops: CDR1 DFQATT, CDR2 SNEGSKA (reference sequence). CDR3 length equals 15 residues. The CDR3 loop reads CSAQRTSGITDTQYF. DNA of the CDR3: TGCAGTGCTCAAAGGACTAGCGGGATCACAGATACGCAGTATTTT.

The rearrangement uses TRBV5-5 and TRBJ2-2; D may be TRBD2 (6 bases). CDR1 and CDR2 from the germline V gene are SGHKS and YYEKEE (reference sequence). Deletions cut 0 bases from V and 2 bases from J, with 14 bases between. The CDR3 covers 17 residues. This CDR3 reads CASSLVASARNTGELFF. DNA of the CDR3: TGTGCCAGCAGCTTGGTGGCTAGCGCCCGAAACACCGGGGAGCTGTTTTTT.

Ten or more counts support this clonotype. This sequence joins TRBV19 and TRBJ2-5; D is unclear. The germline V gene encodes CDR1 LNHDA and CDR2 SQIVND (reference sequence). V dropped 9 bases and J dropped 2 bases, with 10 bases sitting between them. The CDR3 has 12 residues. CDR3 sequence: CASSRQQETQYF. As DNA, the CDR3 is TGTGCCAGCAGTCGACAACAAGAGACCCAGTACTTC. The entire variable domain, with the rest obtained from reference TRBV19 and TRBJ2-5, is as follows: DGGITQSPKYLFRKEGQNVTLSCEQNLNHDAMYWYRQDPGQGLRLIYYSQIVNDFQKGDIAEGYSVSREKKESFPLTVTSAQKNPTAFYLCASSRQQETQYFGPGTRLLVL.

Only a few counts were recorded for this clonotype. The chain employs TRBV5-4 and TRBJ2-7; a weak D match, TRBD1 (6 bases). There are 14 residues in the CDR3. In germline, CDR1 is SGHNT, CDR2 YYREEE (reference sequence). Trimming removed 0 bases from V and 7 bases from J, with 14 bases in between. CDR3 residues: CASSLDRDFGEQYF. DNA of the CDR3: TGTGCCAGCAGCTTGGACAGGGATTTCGGTGAGCAGTACTTC.

This clonotype has a count of ten or more. The chain has TRBV28 and TRBJ1-1; 7 nucleotides match TRBD1. Unmatched junction bases numbered 7, after V lost 1 base and J lost 8 bases. The CDR3 extends over 14 amino acids. The germline V gene has CDR1 MDHEN and CDR2 SYDVKM. CDR3 residues: CASSLYSKGAEAFF. The CDR3 DNA follows: TGTGCCAGCAGTTTATACTCTAAGGGGGCGGAAGCTTTCTTT. Drawing the rest from reference TRBV28 and TRBJ1-1, the complete variable domain is DVKVTQSSRYLVKRTGEKVFLECVQDMDHENMFWYRQDPGLGLRLIYFSYDVKMKEKGDIPEGYSVSREKKERFSLILESASTNQTSMYLCASSLYSKGAEAFFGQGTRLTVV.

At least ten counts were recorded for this clonotype. The V call is TRBV20-1, the J call TRBJ2-7; D may be TRBD1 (5 bases). V shed 6 bases and J shed 2 bases, with 14 bases lying between them. This CDR3 contains 13 residues. Germline V gene lookup returns CDR1 DFQATT and CDR2 SNEGSKA (reference sequence). CDR3 sequence reads: CSANQGIAYEQYF. CDR3 nucleotide sequence: TGCAGTGCCAACCAGGGAATAGCCTACGAGCAGTACTTC.

This clonotype came up many times. The chain is built from TRBV10-1 and TRBJ1-1; D is possibly TRBD1 (6 bases). Trimming shortened V by 8 bases and J by 4 bases, and 17 bases separated the two germline ends. Germline lookup yields CDR1 WNHNN and CDR2 SYGVQD (reference sequence). The CDR3 extends over 14 amino acids. As DNA, the CDR3 is TGCGCCAGCTCCCGGGCAGGGGTAGGCACTGAAGCTTTCTTT. Its protein is CASSRAGVGTEAFF.

This clonotype occurred many times. The chain joins TRBV3-1 to TRBJ2-5; D not resolved. Trimming pared 1 base from V and 7 bases from J, leaving 4 bases between. CDR3 length: 11 amino acids. CDR1 is LGHDT and CDR2 is YNNKEL in the germline V gene (reference sequence). The CDR3 region has the DNA TGTGCCAGCAGCCAAGTTTGGACCCAGTACTTC. This sequence encodes CASSQVWTQYF.

This clonotype was seen a handful of times. The chain is built from TRBV20-1 and TRBJ2-1, with a tentative D call TRBD1 (5 bases). The germline V gene has CDR1 DFQATT and CDR2 SNEGSKA (reference sequence). The V gene lost 2 bases and the J gene lost 12 bases, with 17 bases spanning the gap. The CDR3 is made up of 13 amino acids. CDR3 coding DNA: TGCAGTGCTAGATCCGACTCGACAGAGAGGCAGTTCTTC. Protein product: CSARSDSTERQFF.

The chain has TRBV6-1 and TRBJ1-2; 7 positions agree with TRBD1. The V and J ends lost 6 bases and 5 bases, in that order; junction bases with no gene match: 21. This CDR3 spans 18 amino acids. Germline-derived CDR1 and CDR2 are MNHNS and SASEGT. In DNA, the CDR3 is TGTGCCAGCAGGCCCAGGGGGGGGCAAAGTATGGGAAAGTATGGCTACACCTTC. Its translation is CASRPRGGQSMGKYGYTF.

The chain carries TRBV20-1 and TRBJ2-3; 13 bases map to TRBD2. V was pared by 5 bases and J by 2 bases, with 4 bases of the junction left unmatched. The CDR3 sequence is 15 residues long. Per germline, CDR1 DFQATT and CDR2 SNEGSKA (reference sequence). This chain's CDR3 is CSALGLAGVTDTQYF. DNA for the CDR3: TGCAGTGCTCTCGGACTAGCGGGAGTCACAGATACGCAGTATTTT.

The sample holds many counts of this clonotype. The V and J genes are TRBV3-1 and TRBJ2-2; D ambiguous. V was shortened by 1 base and J by 5 bases, with 8 bases between the two germline ends. In germline, CDR1 is LGHDT, CDR2 YNNKEL (reference sequence). This CDR3 region has 14 residues. The CDR3 sequence: CASSQGLQTGELFF. CDR3 DNA: TGTGCCAGCAGCCAAGGGTTGCAGACCGGGGAGCTGTTTTTT.

This clonotype came up a few times. In nucleotides, the CDR3 is TGTGCCTGGAGTCAGCGGGAGGGGGATCCGCAGTATTTT. As protein: CAWSQREGDPQYF. V gene TRBV30 combines with J gene TRBJ2-3; the match to TRBD2 covers 10 bases. V lost 2 bases and J lost 10; bases outside the gene matches: 6. Looked up from germline, CDR1 is GTSNPN and CDR2 is SVGIG (reference sequence). This CDR3 is built from 13 residues. Supplemented by reference TRBV30 and TRBJ2-3, the full variable domain reads SQTIHQWPATLVQPVGSPLSLECTVEGTSNPNLYWYRQAAGRGLQLLFYSVGIGQISSEVPQNLSASRPQDRQFILSSKKLLLSDSGFYLCAWSQREGDPQYFGPGTRLTVL.

The sample holds many counts of this clonotype. V usage is TRBV5-1 and J usage is TRBJ2-7, with 8 bases that match TRBD2. The CDR3 has 13 residues. Looked up from germline, CDR1 is SGHRS and CDR2 is YFSETQ. With V trimmed by 4 bases and J by 3 bases, 3 bases remained unmatched. The CDR3: CASSSGTSYEQYF. The CDR3 DNA reads as TGCGCCAGCAGCAGCGGGACTAGCTACGAGCAGTACTTC.

At least ten counts were recorded for this clonotype. This rearrangement joins TRBV29-1 to TRBJ1-5, with a possible D match to TRBD1 (6 bases). This CDR3 contains 13 residues. The germline gives CDR1 SQVTM, CDR2 ANQGSEA. The V end was cut by 5 bases, the J end by 4 bases, with 12 bases between. CDR3 sequence (DNA): TGCAGCGTTCGGGGGGGCATGAATCAGCCCCAGCATTTT. Translated: CSVRGGMNQPQHF.

This clonotype was counted at least ten times. This chain's CDR3 is CSVTDRGAKNIQYF. The CDR3 bases are TGCAGCGTTACGGACAGGGGGGCCAAAAACATTCAGTACTTC. V usage is TRBV29-1 and J usage is TRBJ2-4; 10 bases agree with TRBD1. With 5 bases clipped from V and 1 base from J, the junction kept 2 bases outside the gene matches. In germline, CDR1 is SQVTM, CDR2 ANQGSEA. CDR3 size: 14 residues.

This clonotype showed up many times. The rearrangement joins TRBV20-1 to TRBJ2-7, with a tentative D call TRBD2 (6 bases). V lost 6 bases and J lost 2, with 17 bases in between. There are 14 residues in the CDR3. Per the germline V gene, CDR1 is DFQATT and CDR2 is SNEGSKA (reference sequence). Written as DNA, the CDR3 is TGCAGTGCACTAAGCCCGGGGGTTACCTACGAGCAGTACTTC. This codes for CSALSPGVTYEQYF.

This clonotype has at least ten counts. V is TRBV4-2 and J is TRBJ2-7, with TRBD2 matching over 11 bases. The J segment lost 4 bases and the V segment lost 4 bases, leaving 6 bases of the junction unmatched. This CDR3 has 15 amino acids. Per germline, CDR1 LGHNA and CDR2 YNFKEQ. CDR3 bases: TGTGCCAGCAGCCGACCGGGACTAGCGGAGTACGAGCAGTACTTC. It is translated as CASSRPGLAEYEQYF.

This clonotype was observed a few times. The gene calls are TRBV5-1 and TRBJ2-2; no definite D call. Germline V gene data show CDR1 as SGHRS and CDR2 as YFSETQ. Trimming took 6 bases from V and 0 from J, leaving 12 bases between them. This CDR3 has 15 residues. DNA for the CDR3: TGCGCCAGCAAACTATACTCCGCGAACACCGGGGAGCTGTTTTTT. The encoded protein is CASKLYSANTGELFF.

This clonotype occurred many times. The V gene is TRBV7-2, the J gene TRBJ2-7, with 8 positions matching TRBD2. This CDR3 spans 16 amino acids. From germline, CDR1 is SGHTA and CDR2 FQGNSA. Losses at the gene ends were 2 bases for V and 4 bases for J; bases not matched to a gene: 10. CDR3 sequence reads: CASSLSAAGERYEQYF. CDR3 sequence (DNA): TGTGCCAGCAGCTTATCCGCAGCGGGAGAGCGATACGAGCAGTACTTC.

The J gene is TRBJ2-1, the V gene TRBV7-6; 12 bases match TRBD2. Looked up from germline, CDR1 is SGHVS and CDR2 is FNYEAQ. V gave up 5 bases and J gave up 0 bases; unmatched junction bases: 11. The CDR3 covers 19 residues. CDR3 nucleotides: TGTGCCAGCAGCCCGCTAGCGGGAGGGCCCAGGAGCTCCTACAATGAGCAGTTCTTC. It specifies CASSPLAGGPRSSYNEQFF.

This clonotype came up a few times. This chain uses TRBV20-1 with TRBJ2-7, with D possibly matching TRBD1 (5 bases). Germline loops: CDR1 DFQATT, CDR2 SNEGSKA (reference sequence). The CDR3 totals 13 residues. The V end was cut by 4 bases, the J end by 5 bases, with 15 bases between. The CDR3 reads CSANSGYPDEQYF. In DNA, the CDR3 is TGCAGTGCTAATTCAGGGTATCCTGACGAGCAGTACTTC.

This clonotype was detected a few times. This sequence joins TRBV10-1 and TRBJ1-1; perhaps TRBD1 as D (5 bases). Germline V gene data show CDR1 as WNHNN and CDR2 as SYGVQD (reference sequence). Between the trimmed V and J ends, which lost 6 bases and 8 bases, there was a span of 13 bases. The CDR3 is 12 amino acids. The CDR3, as DNA: TGCGCCAGCAGCCCAGGGACCCTCGAAGCTTTCTTT. Protein product: CASSPGTLEAFF.

A few counts support this clonotype. The chain couples TRBV20-1 to TRBJ2-2, with D perhaps TRBD1 (6 bases). There are 15 residues in the CDR3. V was pared by 4 bases and J by 2 bases, with 14 bases between. Germline lookup yields CDR1 DFQATT and CDR2 SNEGSKA (reference sequence). CDR3 nucleotides: TGCAGTGCTAAAGACCAGGGGCACAACACCGGGGAGCTGTTTTTT. Amino acid sequence: CSAKDQGHNTGELFF.

There are many counts of this clonotype. The V and J genes are TRBV12-3 or TRBV12-4 and TRBJ2-6, with D possibly matching TRBD1 (5 bases). Trimming took 6 bases from V and 0 from J, leaving 12 bases between them. The CDR3 contains 16 residues. CDR3 sequence: CASSLGVLSGANVLTF. DNA of the CDR3: TGTGCCAGCAGCCTAGGGGTCCTCTCTGGGGCCAACGTCCTGACTTTC.